A single sample is the source of the 12 T cell receptor beta chains below, sequenced in a study of OX40 agonist ivuxolimab in advanced cancers. Sequencing was performed with immunoSEQ multiplex PCR; in TCRdb, only in-frame clones are kept and a portion is missing. The sample lists about 62,000 clones, over 75% occurring once. The sample here was CD4+ or CD8+ T cells sorted from blood, taken in a trial of the OX40 agonist ivuxolimab. The receptor set was obtained from an adult with an advanced solid tumor such as melanoma, head and neck, liver or kidney cancer.

J is TRBJ1-2 and V is TRBV11-2; D is unclear. Trimming shortened V by 2 bases and J by 6 bases, and 10 bases separated the two germline ends. The CDR3 totals 13 residues. Germline CDR1 and CDR2: SGHAT and FQNNGV. DNA for the CDR3: TGTGCCAGCAGCTTATCTAGGACCGATGGCTACACCTTC. It encodes CASSLSRTDGYTF.

The gene calls are TRBV6-4 and TRBJ2-2; no reliable D call. The V end was cut by 6 bases, the J end by 1 base, with 6 bases between. The CDR3 is 13 residues long. The V gene's germline CDR1 is MRHNA and CDR2 SNTAGT. The DNA of the CDR3 is TGTGCCAGCAGAGAACAGAACACCGGGGAGCTGTTTTTT. The encoded protein is CASREQNTGELFF.

A word on this clone: The same CDR3 arises from other DNA sequences in this sample as well. The chain joins TRBV9 to TRBJ1-3; possibly TRBD1 for D (6 bases). Germline V gene data show CDR1 as SGDLS and CDR2 as YYNGEE. The CDR3 sequence is 16 residues long. Deletions cut 1 base from V and 10 bases from J, with 21 bases between. CDR3 residues: CASSVQPTGSGGTIYF. The CDR3 DNA is TGTGCCAGCAGCGTACAACCTACAGGGAGTGGTGGTACCATATATTTT.

The chain joins TRBV5-6 to TRBJ2-7; maybe TRBD1 (5 bases). The germline V gene encodes CDR1 SGHDT and CDR2 YYEEEE. V lost 0 bases, J lost 2 bases, and 9 bases lay in between. This CDR3 region has 14 residues. This chain's CDR3 is CASSLGQSPYEQYF. DNA of the CDR3: TGTGCCAGCAGCTTGGGACAGAGCCCCTACGAGCAGTACTTC.

The rearrangement joins TRBV7-2 to TRBJ1-4; a possible D gene is TRBD1 (6 bases). V lost 7 bases to trimming and J lost 4 bases, with 19 bases between them. Germline V gives CDR1 SGHTA, CDR2 FQGNSA. The CDR3 has 16 amino acids. The CDR3 here is CASTKVQGTLNEKLFF. The CDR3 DNA is TGTGCCAGCACCAAAGTACAGGGAACCCTTAATGAAAAACTGTTTTTT.

This clone has only one observation. The rearrangement joins TRBV18 to TRBJ2-2; D may be TRBD2 (6 bases). CDR1 is KGHSH, CDR2 LQKENI, per germline. V lost 0 bases and J 4 bases, leaving 12 bases between the germline ends. The CDR3 loop spans 16 amino acids. Here the CDR3 reads CASSPPLGSFTGELFF. In nucleotides, the CDR3 is TGTGCCAGCTCACCACCGCTCGGGAGTTTCACCGGGGAGCTGTTTTTT.

The J gene is TRBJ2-5, the V gene TRBV18; no firm D call. The CDR3 runs 13 residues. V lost 4 bases to trimming and J lost 1 base, with 7 bases between them. Germline V gene lookup returns CDR1 KGHSH and CDR2 LQKENI. The CDR3 spells CASSLRTQETQYF. CDR3 nucleotides: TGTGCCAGCTCACTCAGGACCCAAGAGACCCAGTACTTC.

The chain recombines TRBV6-5 with TRBJ2-5; D remains unclear. V was trimmed by 4 bases and J by 6 bases, leaving 18 bases between them. Germline V gene data show CDR1 as MNHEY and CDR2 as SVGAGI. The CDR3 spans 15 residues. In DNA form, the CDR3 reads TGTGCCAGCAGTTTGGAAGGCGTGAGTCTAAAGACCCAGTACTTC. It translates to CASSLEGVSLKTQYF.

A note on this clone: Sequence at one end of the junction differs from germline and may be a read error. At the DNA level, this CDR3 is encoded by other sequences in the same sample as well. The CDR3 sequence is CASSPGTGDDYGYTF. The DNA for the CDR3 is TGTGCCAGCAGCCCAGGGACAGGGGATGACTATGGCTATACCTTC. V usage is TRBV7-9 and J usage is TRBJ1-2; 10 bases map to TRBD1. The V gene's germline CDR1 is SEHNR and CDR2 FQNEAQ (reference sequence). There are 15 residues in the CDR3.

The genes are TRBV7-9 and TRBJ1-2, with a possible D match to TRBD1 (6 bases). V lost 6 bases and J 7 bases, leaving 21 bases between the germline ends. Looked up from germline, CDR1 is SEHNR and CDR2 is FQNEAQ (reference sequence). The length of the CDR3 is 15 residues. The CDR3 spells CASSYGTSLGAGYTF. In DNA, the CDR3 is TGTGCCAGCAGTTACGGGACAAGCCTTGGGGCTGGCTACACCTTC.

This clone came up a few times. The gene calls are TRBV2 and TRBJ2-3; 10 nucleotides line up with TRBD1. Trimming cost V 6 bases and J 4 bases; bases outside gene matches: 10. CDR3 length: 16 amino acids. CDR1 and CDR2 from the germline V gene are SNHLY and FYNNEI. The CDR3 loop reads CASRAYGTGASDTQYF. Written as DNA, the CDR3 is TGTGCCAGCAGGGCCTACGGGACAGGGGCATCAGATACGCAGTATTTT.

The chain joins TRBV10-1 to TRBJ2-1; D not certain. This CDR3 has 17 amino acids. V lost 0 bases, J lost 0 bases, and 12 bases lay in between. Per germline, CDR1 WNHNN and CDR2 SYGVQD (reference sequence). The CDR3 DNA reads as TGCGCCAGCAGTGAGTCGCGGCAGGAGACCTCCTACAATGAGCAGTTCTTC. This translates into CASSESRQETSYNEQFF.